This entry is about one T cell receptor (beta chain). Antigen unknown. The data originate from a study of T cell repertoires in cytomegalovirus infection. In the study overall: HLA-C-restricted CMV epitopes, recently identified, and well-studied HLA-B-restricted ones were used by the study. CMV infection and matching HLA type were both indicated by public TCR beta signatures. Study results and caveats: CMV-specific TCR beta clonotypes restricted by HLA-C were the ones dominating the ex vivo response.

TCRdb ran MiXCR on the reads and lists one entry per CDR3 protein. The data hold 51,000 or so distinct CDR3 sequences, with roughly 21% observed a single time. There are 15 residues in the CDR3. The V end lost 6 bases, the J end lost 2 bases, and 13 bases lay between the germline ends. CDR1 is MNHEY and CDR2 is SVGAGI in the germline V gene. The TCR originated in a human donor in good health (CMV status not recorded). Some clones in this sample may be carry-over from other donors' samples. The chain joins TRBV6-5 to TRBJ1-4, with D perhaps matching TRBD1 (6 bases). The specimen was CD8+ T cells from cultured PBMCs, collected from culture after CMV antigen stimulation. Written as DNA, the CDR3 is TGTGCCAGCAGGGGGTGGGGGCGCACTAATGAAAAACTGTTTTTT. Translated, it gives CASRGWGRTNEKLFF.